The 14 T cell receptor beta chains below come from one sample, sequenced in a study of T cell changes during pregnancy in multiple sclerosis. Produced via immunoSEQ multiplex PCR; TCRdb's table is partial and in-frame only. The top ten hold 1.5% to 2% of the sample, which has roughly 100,000 clones, roughly nine tenths seen once. The material sequenced was peripheral blood, taken before pregnancy. These receptors originate from a female donor with multiple sclerosis, enrolled in a pregnancy study.

CDR3 DNA: TGTGCCAGCAGCTTTCGCGTTCAAGAGACCCAGTACTTC. This sequence encodes CASSFRVQETQYF. The rearrangement joins TRBV7-6 to TRBJ2-5; D ambiguous. Germline CDR1 is SGHVS and CDR2 is FNYEAQ. The CDR3 extends over 13 amino acids. V lost 3 bases and J 2 bases, leaving 7 bases between the germline ends.

This clone was observed once. J is TRBJ2-1 and V is TRBV19, with 14 bases lining up with TRBD2. The CDR3 spans 17 residues. J was trimmed by 6 bases and V by 0 bases; bases with no gene match: 4. The germline V gene encodes CDR1 LNHDA and CDR2 SQIVND (reference sequence). CDR3 bases: TGTGCCAGTAGTATAGATGAGGGACTAGCGGGAGCCAATGAGCAGTTCTTC. Translating it yields CASSIDEGLAGANEQFF.

The CDR3 DNA follows: TGTGCCAGCTCACCATATTATGAGACCCAGTACTTC. Encoded protein: CASSPYYETQYF. This chain links TRBV18 with TRBJ2-5; D is unresolved. V was clipped by 2 bases and J by 5 bases, with 6 bases between them. CDR1 KGHSH and CDR2 LQKENI come from the germline V gene. CDR3 size: 12 residues.

Written as DNA, the CDR3 is TGTGCCAGCAGCCCCGACAGGCATAATTCACCCCTCCACTTT. Translated: CASSPDRHNSPLHF. The rearrangement links TRBV27 to TRBJ1-6, with D possibly being TRBD1 (6 bases). CDR1 and CDR2 from the germline V gene are MNHEY and SMNVEV (reference sequence). The CDR3 sequence is 14 residues long. Trimming removed 6 bases at V and 5 bases at J, with 11 bases between.

This clone was counted once. The chain employs TRBV27 and TRBJ1-2; D call uncertain. V lost 5 bases and J 4 bases, leaving 17 bases between the germline ends. The CDR3 is 15 residues long. Looked up from germline, CDR1 is MNHEY and CDR2 is SMNVEV (reference sequence). The CDR3 sequence: CASSPPGRGIYGYTF. The CDR3 DNA reads as TGTGCCAGCAGTCCGCCGGGTAGAGGTATCTATGGCTACACCTTC.

V is TRBV6-6 and J is TRBJ2-1, with a possible D match to TRBD1 (5 bases). In germline, CDR1 is MNHNY, CDR2 SVGAGI (reference sequence). The CDR3 loop spans 13 amino acids. V was cut by 5 bases and J by 4 bases, with 9 bases left in between. CDR3 protein: CASSPDSYNEQFF. CDR3 DNA: TGTGCCAGCAGTCCAGACAGTTACAATGAGCAGTTCTTC.

The rearrangement joins TRBV19 to TRBJ2-2; D unresolved. The CDR3 is made up of 15 amino acids. Germline CDR1 is LNHDA and CDR2 is SQIVND (reference sequence). V was clipped by 1 base and J by 2 bases, with 8 bases between them. CDR3 region: CASSIVSLNTGELFF. CDR3 sequence (DNA): TGTGCCAGTAGTATAGTATCCCTTAACACCGGGGAGCTGTTTTTT.

The count of this clone is one. The chain is built from TRBV9 and TRBJ2-5; 8 bases map to TRBD1. This CDR3 comprises 15 residues. V lost 3 bases, J lost 5 bases, and 9 bases stayed unmatched. The germline gives CDR1 SGDLS, CDR2 YYNGEE. The CDR3, as DNA: TGTGCCAGCAGCGCGCCAGGGGGCTGGTCGGAGACCCAGTACTTC. This encodes CASSAPGGWSETQYF. Complete variable domain (other parts from reference TRBV9 and TRBJ2-5): DSGVTQTPKHLITATGQRVTLRCSPRSGDLSVYWYQQSLDQGLQFLIQYYNGEERAKGNILERFSAQQFPDLHSELNLSSLELGDSALYFCASSAPGGWSETQYFGPGTRLLVL.

The chain is built from TRBV7-2 and TRBJ1-3; TRBD1 is a possible D gene (6 bases). The CDR3 is 14 amino acids. CDR1 and CDR2 (germline): SGHTA, FQGNSA. Trimming removed 1 base from V and 3 bases from J, with 7 bases in between. DNA of the CDR3: TGTGCCAGCAGCTTAGAACAGGGTGGAAACACCATATATTTT. The encoded protein is CASSLEQGGNTIYF.

The chain recombines TRBV6-5 with TRBJ1-5; D unclear. Trimming shortened V by 10 bases and J by 7 bases, and 17 bases separated the two germline ends. CDR1 and CDR2 (germline): MNHEY, SVGAGI. CDR3 length: 13 residues. CDR3 DNA sequence: TGTGCCATCTCGAACACAGAAACCCAGCCCCAGCATTTT. Encoded protein: CAISNTETQPQHF.

This chain uses TRBV7-2 with TRBJ2-5, with D uncertain. Germline values: CDR1 SGHTA, CDR2 FQGNSA. This CDR3 is 12 amino acids long. Trimming cost V 5 bases and J 1 base, with 5 bases left between them. CDR3 in amino acids: CASSPLQETQYF. CDR3 DNA: TGTGCCAGCAGCCCACTCCAAGAGACCCAGTACTTC.

By share of the sample, this clone is medium-sized. This chain joins TRBV27 and TRBJ2-7, with TRBD2 matching 8 bases. The CDR3 runs 11 residues. CDR1 and CDR2 (germline): MNHEY, SMNVEV (reference sequence). Trimming removed 11 bases from V and 7 bases from J; junction bases left unmatched: 7. The CDR3, as DNA: TGTGCCGCGGGAGGCTTGGGGGAGCAGTACTTC. Its protein is CAAGGLGEQYF.

This chain joins TRBV5-1 and TRBJ1-1; D call uncertain. CDR1 is SGHRS, CDR2 YFSETQ, per germline. With 0 bases removed from V and 4 bases from J, the gap between germline ends came to 13 bases. The CDR3 covers 15 residues. The DNA for the CDR3 is TGCGCCAGCAGCTTGGCGGGCGGAGGGTCCACTGAAGCTTTCTTT. This translates into CASSLAGGGSTEAFF.

This chain uses TRBV4-3 with TRBJ1-2; tentatively, D is TRBD1 (5 bases). Trimming took 1 base from V and 3 from J, leaving 9 bases between them. The CDR3 runs 14 residues. Germline V gene sequence: CDR1 LGHNA, CDR2 YSLEER. The CDR3 nucleotides are TGCGCCAGCAGCCAAGGGCCGGGGGACTATGGCTACACCTTC. Translated, it gives CASSQGPGDYGYTF.